These T cell receptor beta chains were read from a single sample in a study of T cell repertoires in cytomegalovirus infection. For these receptors, no antigen is known. TCRdb re-derived calls from the reads in MiXCR, one entry per CDR3 protein. Here the sample spans about 740,000 distinct CDR3 sequences, 30% to 40% being singletons. The material sequenced was cultured PBMCs, taken from culture after CMV antigen stimulation. These receptors were collected from a human donor in good health (CMV status not recorded). Some clones in this sample may be carry-over from other donors' samples. Each CDR3 is given with its conserved first and last residue. The D gene is left open where the match is weak. Expanded clones get a size class; other rows say once, few or many, or leave the size out.

clone_size,v_call,d_call,j_call,cdr3_aa,cdr3_nt
.,TRBV4-1,TRBD1,TRBJ2-3,CASSQERLASGGDTQYF,TGCGCCAGCAGCCAAGAGCGTCTAGCCTCAGGGGGAGATACGCAGTATTTT
.,TRBV29-1,.,TRBJ1-1,CSTSGGANLNTEAFF,TGCAGCACATCTGGGGGGGCCAACCTAAACACTGAAGCTTTCTTT
.,TRBV2,.,TRBJ2-7,CASKGGASYEQYF,TGTGCCAGCAAGGGGGGGGCGTCCTACGAGCAGTACTTC
few,TRBV20-1,.,TRBJ1-5,CSARDTGINQPQHF,TGCAGTGCTAGGGACACAGGAATCAATCAGCCCCAGCATTTT
.,TRBV19,TRBD2,TRBJ2-4,CASSMAGVAKNIQYF,TGTGCCAGTAGTATGGCGGGGGTAGCCAAAAACATTCAGTACTTC
few,TRBV7-9,TRBD2,TRBJ2-5,CASSSGAQQETQYF,TGTGCCAGCAGCAGCGGGGCACAACAAGAGACCCAGTACTTC
.,TRBV2,.,TRBJ1-2,CASKAGAVNYGYTF,TGTGCCAGCAAGGCGGGGGCGGTTAACTATGGCTACACCTTC
few,TRBV12-3/TRBV12-4,TRBD1,TRBJ1-2,CASMGTRGALVSGYTF,TGTGCCAGCATGGGCACCAGGGGGGCCCTCGTGAGTGGCTACACCTTC
.,TRBV4-2,.,TRBJ2-5,CASSQVQGETQYF,TGTGCCAGCAGCCAAGTGCAGGGGGAGACCCAGTACTTC
.,TRBV11-2,.,TRBJ2-7,CASSSTDTSYEQYF,TGTGCCAGCAGCAGTACGGACACCTCCTACGAGCAGTACTTC
many,TRBV7-2,TRBD1,TRBJ2-5,CASSSGQGTETQYF,TGTGCCAGCAGCTCCGGACAGGGGACAGAGACCCAGTACTTC
.,TRBV20-1,.,TRBJ2-5,CSAPREGGALQETQYF,TGCAGTGCTCCTAGGGAGGGGGGCGCCCTTCAAGAGACCCAGTACTTC
.,TRBV7-9,.,TRBJ1-4,CASSRTRALNEKLFF,TGTGCCAGCAGCCGGACAAGGGCCCTAAATGAAAAACTGTTTTTT
.,TRBV20-1,.,TRBJ2-3,CSARGPGRDADTQYF,TGCAGTGCTAGAGGCCCCGGGCGGGACGCAGATACGCAGTATTTT
few,TRBV20-1,.,TRBJ1-3,CSARDRFGTGNTIYF,TGCAGTGCTAGAGACAGGTTTGGGACAGGAAACACCATATATTTT
many,TRBV7-2,.,TRBJ2-7,CASSWTVYEQYF,TGTGCCAGCAGCTGGACAGTCTACGAGCAGTACTTC
many,TRBV7-2,.,TRBJ2-3,CASSTRRASTDTQYF,TGTGCCAGCAGCACCCGGCGGGCTAGCACAGATACGCAGTATTTT
.,TRBV4-3,TRBD1,TRBJ1-1,CASSPGTGGGWTEAFF,TGCGCCAGCAGCCCCGGGACAGGGGGCGGTTGGACTGAAGCTTTCTTT
few,TRBV6-1,.,TRBJ2-5,CASRGREYQETQYF,TGTGCCAGCAGAGGACGCGAGTACCAAGAGACCCAGTACTTC
few,TRBV7-2,TRBD2,TRBJ2-1,CASSLTSGGAHEQFF,TGTGCCAGCAGCCTAACTAGCGGGGGGGCCCATGAGCAGTTCTTC
few,TRBV7-2,TRBD1,TRBJ2-7,CASSLAGTDSYEQYF,TGTGCCAGCAGCTTAGCTGGGACAGATTCCTACGAGCAGTACTTC
.,TRBV7-6,.,TRBJ1-2,CASSLVAAERSYTF,TGTGCCAGCAGCTTAGTTGCGGCGGAGAGAAGCTACACCTTC